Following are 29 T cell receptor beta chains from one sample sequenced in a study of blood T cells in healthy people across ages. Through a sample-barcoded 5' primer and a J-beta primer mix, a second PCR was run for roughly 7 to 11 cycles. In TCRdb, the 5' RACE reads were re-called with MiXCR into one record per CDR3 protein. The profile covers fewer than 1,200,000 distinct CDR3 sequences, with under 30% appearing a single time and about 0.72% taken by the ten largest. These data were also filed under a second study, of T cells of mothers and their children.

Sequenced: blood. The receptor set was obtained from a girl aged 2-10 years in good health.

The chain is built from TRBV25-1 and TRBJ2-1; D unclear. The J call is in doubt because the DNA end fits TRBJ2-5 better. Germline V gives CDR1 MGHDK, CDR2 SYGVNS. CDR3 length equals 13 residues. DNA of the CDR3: TGTGCCAGCAGTGAAAGGGCCCAAGAGACCCAGTACTTC. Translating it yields CASSERAQETQYF.

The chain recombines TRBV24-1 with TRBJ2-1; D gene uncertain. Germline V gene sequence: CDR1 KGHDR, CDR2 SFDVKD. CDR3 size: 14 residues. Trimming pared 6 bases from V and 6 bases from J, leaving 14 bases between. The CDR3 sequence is CATSLSPTLNEQFF. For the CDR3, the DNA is TGTGCCACCAGTCTCTCCCCTACCCTCAATGAGCAGTTCTTC.

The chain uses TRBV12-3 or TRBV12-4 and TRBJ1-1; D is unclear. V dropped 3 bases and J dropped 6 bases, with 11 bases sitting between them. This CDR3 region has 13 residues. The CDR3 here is CASSFGLTPEAFF. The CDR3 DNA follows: TGTGCCAGCAGTTTTGGCCTTACCCCTGAAGCTTTCTTT.

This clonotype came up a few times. Here the CDR3 reads CASSLTGRGTYEQYF. The CDR3 DNA sequence: TGTGCCAGCAGCTTAACTGGGAGGGGTACCTACGAGCAGTACTTC. This rearrangement joins TRBV7-3 to TRBJ2-7; 7 bases line up with TRBD2. The germline CDR1 and CDR2 sequences are SGHTA and FQGTGA. The CDR3 loop spans 15 amino acids. V lost 0 bases to trimming and J lost 2 bases; unmatched junction nucleotides: 4. Complete variable domain (other parts from reference TRBV7-3 and TRBJ2-7): GAGVSQTPSNKVTEKGKYVELRCDPISGHTALYWYRQSLGQGPEFLIYFQGTGAADDSGLPNDRFFAVRPEGSVSTLKIQRTERGDSAVYLCASSLTGRGTYEQYFGPGTRLTVT.

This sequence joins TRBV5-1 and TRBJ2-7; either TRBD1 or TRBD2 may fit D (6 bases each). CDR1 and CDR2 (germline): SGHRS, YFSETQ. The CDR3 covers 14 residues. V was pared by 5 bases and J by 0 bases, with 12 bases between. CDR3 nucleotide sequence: TGCGCCAGCAGGCGGGACACCTTCTCCTACGAGCAGTACTTC. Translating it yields CASRRDTFSYEQYF.

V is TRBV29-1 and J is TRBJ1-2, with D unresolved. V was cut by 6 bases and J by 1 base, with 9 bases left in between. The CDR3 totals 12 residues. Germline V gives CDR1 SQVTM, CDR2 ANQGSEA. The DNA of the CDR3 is TGCAGCGTGACCCCGGATAACTATGGCTACACCTTC. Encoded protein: CSVTPDNYGYTF.

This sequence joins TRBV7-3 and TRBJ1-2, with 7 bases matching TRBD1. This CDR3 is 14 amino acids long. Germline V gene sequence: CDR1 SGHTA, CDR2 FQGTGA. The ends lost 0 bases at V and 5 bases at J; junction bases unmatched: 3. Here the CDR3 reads CASSLTGTEYGYTF. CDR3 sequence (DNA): TGTGCCAGCAGCTTAACGGGGACAGAGTATGGCTACACCTTC.

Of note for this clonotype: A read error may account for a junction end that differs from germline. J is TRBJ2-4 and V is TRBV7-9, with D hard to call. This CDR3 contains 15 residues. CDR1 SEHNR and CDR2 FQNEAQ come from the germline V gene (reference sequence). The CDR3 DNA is TGTGCCAGCAGCTTAAATGCGATAGCCAAAAACATTCGGTACTTC. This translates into CASSLNAIAKNIRYF.

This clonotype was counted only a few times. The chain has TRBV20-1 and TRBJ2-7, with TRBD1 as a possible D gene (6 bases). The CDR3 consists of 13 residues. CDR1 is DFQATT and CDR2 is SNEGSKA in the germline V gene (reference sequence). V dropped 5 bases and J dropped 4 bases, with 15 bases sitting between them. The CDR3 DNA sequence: TGCAGTGCTGGGGGCCTTGGGGGATACGAGCAGTACTTC. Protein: CSAGGLGGYEQYF.

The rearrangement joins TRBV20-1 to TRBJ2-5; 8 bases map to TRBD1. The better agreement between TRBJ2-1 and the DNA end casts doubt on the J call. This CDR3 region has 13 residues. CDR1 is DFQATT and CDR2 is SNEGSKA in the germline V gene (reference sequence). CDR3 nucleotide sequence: TGCAGTGCTAACAGGGGGTTAAACAATGAGCAGTTCTTC. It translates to CSANRGLNNEQFF.

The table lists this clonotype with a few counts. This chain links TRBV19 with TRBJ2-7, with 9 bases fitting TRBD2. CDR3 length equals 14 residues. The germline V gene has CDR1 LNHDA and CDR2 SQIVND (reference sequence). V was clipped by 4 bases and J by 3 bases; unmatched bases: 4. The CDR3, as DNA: TGTGCCAGTAGTACCCTAGCGGGGAACTACGAGCAGTACTTC. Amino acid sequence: CASSTLAGNYEQYF.

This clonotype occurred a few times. The CDR3 region has the DNA TGTGCCAGCAGCTTAGAACCAGGGAGAGAGACCCAGTACTTC. This translates into CASSLEPGRETQYF. The chain employs TRBV7-9 and TRBJ2-5; D possibly matches TRBD1 or TRBD2 (5 bases each). The CDR3 runs to 14 residues. Germline V lookup: CDR1 SEHNR, CDR2 FQNEAQ (reference sequence). Trimming took 1 base from V and 4 from J, leaving 10 bases between them.

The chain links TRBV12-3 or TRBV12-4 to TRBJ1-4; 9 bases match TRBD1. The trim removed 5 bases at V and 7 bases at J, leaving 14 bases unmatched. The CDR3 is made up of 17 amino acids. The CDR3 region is CASSPRPLDRGGEKLFF. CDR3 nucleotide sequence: TGTGCCAGCAGTCCTCGCCCTTTAGACAGGGGGGGTGAAAAACTGTTTTTT.

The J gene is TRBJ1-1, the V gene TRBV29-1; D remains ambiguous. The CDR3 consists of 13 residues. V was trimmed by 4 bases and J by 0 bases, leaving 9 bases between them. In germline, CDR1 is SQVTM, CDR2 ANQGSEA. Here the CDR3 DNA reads TGCAGCGTTGTTTGGGAGATGAACACTGAAGCTTTCTTT. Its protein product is CSVVWEMNTEAFF. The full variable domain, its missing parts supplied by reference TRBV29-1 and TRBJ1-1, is SAVISQKPSRDICQRGTSLTIQCQVDSQVTMMFWYRQQPGQSLTLIATANQGSEATYESGFVIDKFPISRPNLTFSTLTVSNMSPEDSSIYLCSVVWEMNTEAFFGQGTRLTVV.

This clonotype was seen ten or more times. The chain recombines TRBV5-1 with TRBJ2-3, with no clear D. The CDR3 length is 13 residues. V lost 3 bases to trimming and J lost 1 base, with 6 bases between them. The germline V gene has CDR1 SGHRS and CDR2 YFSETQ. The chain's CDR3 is CASSSRRTDTQYF. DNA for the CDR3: TGCGCCAGCAGCTCCCGCCGCACAGATACGCAGTATTTT.

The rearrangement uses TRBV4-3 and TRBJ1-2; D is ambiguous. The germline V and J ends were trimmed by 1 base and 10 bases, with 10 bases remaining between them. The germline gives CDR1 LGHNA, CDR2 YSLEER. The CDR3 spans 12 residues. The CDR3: CASSQAPGLYTF. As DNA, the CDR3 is TGCGCCAGCAGCCAAGCTCCCGGCCTCTACACCTTC.

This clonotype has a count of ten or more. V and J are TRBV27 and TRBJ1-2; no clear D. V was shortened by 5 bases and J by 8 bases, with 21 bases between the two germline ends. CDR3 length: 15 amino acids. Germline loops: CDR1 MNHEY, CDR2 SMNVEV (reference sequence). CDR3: CASSPLLATPEGYTF. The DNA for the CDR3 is TGTGCCAGCAGTCCCCTATTGGCTACCCCGGAAGGCTACACCTTC.

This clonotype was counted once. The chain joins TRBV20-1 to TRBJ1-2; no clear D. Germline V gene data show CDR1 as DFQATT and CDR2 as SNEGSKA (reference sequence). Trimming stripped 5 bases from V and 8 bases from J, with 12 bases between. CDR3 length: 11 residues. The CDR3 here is CSASPVGGYTF. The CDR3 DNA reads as TGCAGTGCTTCCCCGGTGGGGGGCTACACCTTC.

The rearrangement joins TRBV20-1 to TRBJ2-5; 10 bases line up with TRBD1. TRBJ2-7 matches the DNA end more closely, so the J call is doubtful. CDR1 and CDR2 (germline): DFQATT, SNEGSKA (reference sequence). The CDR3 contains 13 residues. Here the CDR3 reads CSARPGTGVEQYF. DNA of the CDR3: TGCAGTGCTCGTCCCGGGACAGGGGTCGAGCAGTACTTC.

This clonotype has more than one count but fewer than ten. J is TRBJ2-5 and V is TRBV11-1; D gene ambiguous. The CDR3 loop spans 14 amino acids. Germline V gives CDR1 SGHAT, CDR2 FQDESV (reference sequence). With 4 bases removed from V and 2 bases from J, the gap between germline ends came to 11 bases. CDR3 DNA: TGTGCCAGCAGCTCTAACAGCGCTCAAGAGACCCAGTACTTC. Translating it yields CASSSNSAQETQYF.

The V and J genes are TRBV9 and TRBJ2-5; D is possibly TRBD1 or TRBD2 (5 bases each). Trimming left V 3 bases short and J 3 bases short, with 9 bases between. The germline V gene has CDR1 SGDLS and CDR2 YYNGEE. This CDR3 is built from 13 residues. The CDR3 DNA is TGTGCCAGCAGCGACGGGGCGAAAGAGACCCAGTACTTC. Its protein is CASSDGAKETQYF. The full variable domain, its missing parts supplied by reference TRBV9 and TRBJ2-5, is DSGVTQTPKHLITATGQRVTLRCSPRSGDLSVYWYQQSLDQGLQFLIQYYNGEERAKGNILERFSAQQFPDLHSELNLSSLELGDSALYFCASSDGAKETQYFGPGTRLLVL.

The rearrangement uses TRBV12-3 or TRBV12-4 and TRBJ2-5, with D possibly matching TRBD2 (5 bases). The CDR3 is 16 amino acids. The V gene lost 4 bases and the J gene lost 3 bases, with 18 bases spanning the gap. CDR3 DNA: TGTGCCAGCAGTTCCCCGGGAATTAGTTGGGAAGAGACCCAGTACTTC. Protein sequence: CASSSPGISWEETQYF.

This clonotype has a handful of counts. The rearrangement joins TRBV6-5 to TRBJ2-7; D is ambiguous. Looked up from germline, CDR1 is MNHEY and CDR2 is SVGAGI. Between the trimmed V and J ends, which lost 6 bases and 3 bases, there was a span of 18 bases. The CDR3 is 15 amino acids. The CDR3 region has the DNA TGTGCCAGCAGCCCCGGACGGAGTAGATTCTACGAGCAGTACTTC. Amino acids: CASSPGRSRFYEQYF.

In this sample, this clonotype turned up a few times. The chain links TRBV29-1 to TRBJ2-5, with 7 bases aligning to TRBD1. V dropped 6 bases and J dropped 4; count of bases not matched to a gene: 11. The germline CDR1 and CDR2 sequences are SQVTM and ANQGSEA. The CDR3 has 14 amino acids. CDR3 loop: CSVDGTGAVETQYF. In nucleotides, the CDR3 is TGCAGCGTCGACGGTACAGGGGCGGTAGAGACCCAGTACTTC. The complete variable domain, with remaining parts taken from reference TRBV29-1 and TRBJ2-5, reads SAVISQKPSRDICQRGTSLTIQCQVDSQVTMMFWYRQQPGQSLTLIATANQGSEATYESGFVIDKFPISRPNLTFSTLTVSNMSPEDSSIYLCSVDGTGAVETQYFGPGTRLLVL.

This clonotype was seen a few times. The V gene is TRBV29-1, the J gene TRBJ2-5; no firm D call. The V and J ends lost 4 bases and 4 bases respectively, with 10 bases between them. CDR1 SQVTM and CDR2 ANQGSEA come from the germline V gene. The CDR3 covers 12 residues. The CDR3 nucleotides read TGCAGCGTTGTCTATGCAGGAGAGACCCAGTACTTC. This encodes CSVVYAGETQYF.

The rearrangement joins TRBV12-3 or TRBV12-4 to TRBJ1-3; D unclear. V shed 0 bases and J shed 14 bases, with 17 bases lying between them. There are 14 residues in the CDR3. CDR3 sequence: CASSLALGSLPVYF. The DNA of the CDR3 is TGTGCCAGCAGTTTAGCGCTAGGGTCCCTCCCTGTATATTTT.

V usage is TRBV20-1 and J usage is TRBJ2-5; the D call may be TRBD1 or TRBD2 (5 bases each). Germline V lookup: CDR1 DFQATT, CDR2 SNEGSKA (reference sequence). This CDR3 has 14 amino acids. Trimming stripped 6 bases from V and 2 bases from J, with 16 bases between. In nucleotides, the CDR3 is TGCAGTGCCTATTTCGGCAGGGAGCAAGAGACCCAGTACTTC. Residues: CSAYFGREQETQYF.

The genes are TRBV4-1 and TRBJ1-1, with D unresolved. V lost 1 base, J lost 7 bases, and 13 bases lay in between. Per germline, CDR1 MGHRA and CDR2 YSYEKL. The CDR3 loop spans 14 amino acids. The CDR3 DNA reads TGCGCCAGCAGCCAAGGGGTCGGTGAGGTTGAAGCTTTCTTT. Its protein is CASSQGVGEVEAFF.

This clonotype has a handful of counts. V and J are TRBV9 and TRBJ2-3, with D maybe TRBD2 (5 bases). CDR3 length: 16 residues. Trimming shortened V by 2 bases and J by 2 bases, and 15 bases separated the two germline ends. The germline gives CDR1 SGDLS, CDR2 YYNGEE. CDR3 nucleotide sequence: TGTGCCAGCAGCGTCGGGCTAGAGGGCATCACAGATACGCAGTATTTT. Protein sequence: CASSVGLEGITDTQYF.